The 16 T cell receptor beta chains below come from one sample, sequenced in a study of beta chain features in type 1 diabetes. The investigators reverse transcribed all of the isolated RNA, so they sequenced expressed TCRB transcripts. Produced via immunoSEQ multiplex PCR; TCRdb's table is partial and in-frame only. The sample records 680,000 or so clones, 15% to 19% being singletons. Sequenced sample: naive CD4+ T cells from blood. The receptor source for this set is a man between 18 and 35 years old in good health.

This clone was picked up a small number of times. Being one base from a much bigger clone, this may be a read error. The genes are TRBV7-9 and TRBJ2-7, with unresolved D. CDR3 length: 11 amino acids. The germline V gene has CDR1 SEHNR and CDR2 FQNEAQ (reference sequence). The V gene lost 2 bases and the J gene lost 6 bases, with 5 bases spanning the gap. CDR3 nucleotide sequence: TGTGCCAGCAGCTTATACTCCGAGCAGTACTTC. It is translated as CASSLYSEQYF.

To note about this clone: The sample contains more than one DNA sequence encoding this CDR3. This rearrangement joins TRBV7-9 to TRBJ1-3, with D unresolved. This CDR3 region has 14 residues. V dropped 2 bases and J dropped 0 bases, with 5 bases sitting between them. In germline, CDR1 is SEHNR, CDR2 FQNEAQ (reference sequence). In DNA form, the CDR3 reads TGTGCCAGCAGCTTATCGGGCTCTGGAAACACCATATATTTT. This translates into CASSLSGSGNTIYF.

As for this clone: Within the sample, other DNA sequences also encode this same CDR3. The chain has TRBV7-2 and TRBJ2-3, with TRBD1 identical over 7 bases. This CDR3 is 15 amino acids long. V shed 2 bases, J shed 1 base, and the junction held 3 bases outside the gene matches. Germline V CDR1 and CDR2: SGHTA, FQGNSA. The CDR3 nucleotides are TGTGCCAGCAGCTTAAGACAGGGACGCACAGATACGCAGTATTTT. It encodes CASSLRQGRTDTQYF. The full variable domain, its missing parts supplied by reference TRBV7-2 and TRBJ2-3, is GAGVSQSPSNKVTEKGKDVELRCDPISGHTALYWYRQSLGQGLEFLIYFQGNSAPDKSGLPSDRFSAERTGGSVSTLTIQRTQQEDSAVYLCASSLRQGRTDTQYFGPGTRLTVL.

V usage is TRBV18 and J usage is TRBJ2-5, with D perhaps TRBD2 (5 bases). The CDR3 is 16 residues long. Germline V lookup: CDR1 KGHSH, CDR2 LQKENI. V lost 5 bases, J lost 7 bases, and 23 bases lay in between. CDR3 coding DNA: TGTGCCAGCTCAAAAAACAGAGGGCTCTGGGATGGGACCCAGTACTTC. This sequence encodes CASSKNRGLWDGTQYF.

The V gene is TRBV19, the J gene TRBJ2-7; TRBD2 matches at 9 bases. With 3 bases clipped from V and 3 bases from J, the junction kept 15 bases outside the gene matches. CDR1 LNHDA and CDR2 SQIVND come from the germline V gene (reference sequence). The CDR3 length is 18 residues. The CDR3 here is CASSIRISGSGLGYEQYF. The CDR3 DNA is TGTGCCAGTAGTATCCGGATTAGCGGGAGTGGTTTAGGCTACGAGCAGTACTTC.

V is TRBV7-6 and J is TRBJ2-1, with TRBD2 matching over 12 bases. The V gene end was trimmed by 5 bases and the J gene end by 3 bases; junction bases not matched to a gene: 23. The CDR3 contains 22 residues. Germline V CDR1 and CDR2: SGHVS, FNYEAQ. CDR3: CASSGRRRLAGVIADYYNEQFF. The CDR3 DNA follows: TGTGCCAGCAGCGGGCGCCGGCGACTAGCGGGAGTGATTGCCGACTACTACAATGAGCAGTTCTTC.

A few counts support this clone. The chain carries TRBV9 and TRBJ1-5; D is unclear. The germline V and J ends were trimmed by 0 bases and 5 bases, with 6 bases remaining between them. This CDR3 is 13 amino acids long. CDR1 SGDLS and CDR2 YYNGEE come from the germline V gene. Here the CDR3 DNA reads TGTGCCAGCAGCGTAGAGATGGATCAGCCCCAGCATTTT. Amino acids: CASSVEMDQPQHF.

This sequence joins TRBV29-1 and TRBJ2-7; TRBD2 is a possible D gene (6 bases). V lost 6 bases to trimming and J lost 0 bases, with 12 bases between them. Germline V gene data show CDR1 as SQVTM and CDR2 as ANQGSEA. This CDR3 has 13 residues. Written as DNA, the CDR3 is TGCAGCGTGGGGGGACGGCTCTCCTACGAGCAGTACTTC. Protein: CSVGGRLSYEQYF.

This chain links TRBV14 with TRBJ1-2; D is ambiguous. This CDR3 is built from 17 residues. Germline-derived CDR1 and CDR2 are SGHDN and FVKESK. The germline V and J ends were trimmed by 1 base and 0 bases, with 15 bases remaining between them. Written as DNA, the CDR3 is TGTGCCAGCAGCCAAGGGACCGTCGGGCCTCCTAACTATGGCTACACCTTC. Translated, it gives CASSQGTVGPPNYGYTF.

This chain connects TRBV28 to TRBJ2-3, with D possibly being TRBD1 (6 bases). The germline V gene has CDR1 MDHEN and CDR2 SYDVKM. CDR3 length: 18 residues. With 3 bases removed from V and 1 base from J, the gap between germline ends came to 20 bases. CDR3 nucleotides: TGTGCCAGCAGTTTCCCAGGATGGGGTAAGGGGGGCACAGATACGCAGTATTTT. Encoded protein: CASSFPGWGKGGTDTQYF.

CDR3 DNA sequence: TGCAGCCCCGCAGGGGGCTATGGCTACACCTTC. Protein sequence: CSPAGGYGYTF. This rearrangement joins TRBV20-1 to TRBJ1-2, with 7 bases fitting TRBD1. Germline assignment: CDR1 DFQATT and CDR2 SNEGSKA (reference sequence). The CDR3 spans 11 residues.

This clone came up a few times. V gene TRBV5-4 combines with J gene TRBJ2-6; a possible D gene is TRBD2 (5 bases). CDR1 and CDR2 from the germline V gene are SGHNT and YYREEE (reference sequence). The ends were cut back, 5 bases at V and 0 bases at J, with 12 bases in the middle. This CDR3 region has 16 residues. CDR3 nucleotides: TGTGCCAGCAGACTCCCCGGGGACTCTGGGGCCAACGTCCTGACTTTC. Amino acids: CASRLPGDSGANVLTF.

The rearrangement joins TRBV2 to TRBJ1-5; TRBD1 matches 9 bases. Germline assignment: CDR1 SNHLY and CDR2 FYNNEI. The CDR3 runs 14 residues. Trimming took 4 bases from V and 6 from J; bases not matched to a gene: 4. CDR3 region: CASSVGTGSQPQHF. The CDR3 DNA follows: TGTGCCAGCAGTGTCGGGACAGGGAGTCAGCCCCAGCATTTT.

The genes are TRBV19 and TRBJ2-3, with 7 positions matching TRBD1. Germline CDR1 and CDR2: LNHDA and SQIVND (reference sequence). The junction had 5 bases not matched to a gene; V was cut back by 6 bases and J by 2 bases. This CDR3 contains 14 residues. CDR3 in amino acids: CASSDRDTTDTQYF. As DNA, the CDR3 is TGTGCCAGTAGCGACAGGGATACCACAGATACGCAGTATTTT. Supplemented by reference TRBV19 and TRBJ2-3, the full variable domain reads DGGITQSPKYLFRKEGQNVTLSCEQNLNHDAMYWYRQDPGQGLRLIYYSQIVNDFQKGDIAEGYSVSREKKESFPLTVTSAQKNPTAFYLCASSDRDTTDTQYFGPGTRLTVL.

This chain connects TRBV18 to TRBJ2-7; D is tentatively TRBD1 or TRBD2 (5 bases each). Looked up from germline, CDR1 is KGHSH and CDR2 is LQKENI. V was shortened by 1 base and J by 5 bases, with 21 bases between the two germline ends. This CDR3 contains 17 residues. The CDR3 nucleotides read TGTGCCAGCTCACCACAACTTCTCACAGGCAAGGGAGACGAGCAGTACTTC. As protein: CASSPQLLTGKGDEQYF.

The chain combines TRBV5-1 with TRBJ1-2, with D tentatively TRBD1 (6 bases). CDR1 is SGHRS, CDR2 YFSETQ, per germline. V was pared by 0 bases and J by 7 bases, with 16 bases between. This CDR3 has 15 residues. The CDR3 region has the DNA TGCGCCAGCAGCTTGGACTGGACAGCACCGTCTGGCTACACCTTC. Its protein is CASSLDWTAPSGYTF.